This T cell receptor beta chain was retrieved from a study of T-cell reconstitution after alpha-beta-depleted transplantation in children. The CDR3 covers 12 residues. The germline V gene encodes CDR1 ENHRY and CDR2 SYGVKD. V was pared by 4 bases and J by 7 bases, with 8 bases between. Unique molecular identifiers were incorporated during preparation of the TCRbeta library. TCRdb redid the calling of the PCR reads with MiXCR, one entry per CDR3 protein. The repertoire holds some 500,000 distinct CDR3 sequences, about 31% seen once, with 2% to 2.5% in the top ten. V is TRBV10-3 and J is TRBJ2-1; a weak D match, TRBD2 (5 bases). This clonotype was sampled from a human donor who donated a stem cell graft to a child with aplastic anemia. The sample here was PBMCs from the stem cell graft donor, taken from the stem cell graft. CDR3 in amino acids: CAISGLANEQFF. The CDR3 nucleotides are TGTGCCATCAGTGGCCTAGCAAATGAGCAGTTCTTC.